This T cell receptor beta chain appears in the sequencing data of a study of blood T cell repertoires in COVID-19. For the study at large: PBMCs, B-cell-depleted T cells, or T cells provided the cDNA or gDNA that made up the material.

V shed 5 bases and J 4 bases; nucleotides not matched to a gene: 9. The CDR3 has 16 amino acids. Germline loops: CDR1 LNHDA, CDR2 SQIVND (reference sequence). Assay: immunoSEQ multiplex PCR; the TCRdb copy retains only in-frame clones and omits some. Of 360,000 or so clones in the sample, roughly 86% were seen once. The age range of participants was 18 to 89 years, with residence in 20 to 25 US areas. Exposed enrollees had met someone with a PCR-confirmed or clinician-diagnosed COVID-19 case at some point within the 2 weeks before study entry. This clone appeared once. The sequenced material came from PBMCs or T cells enriched from blood (not recorded which). The chain uses TRBV19 and TRBJ2-7, with TRBD2 identical over 12 bases. The clonotype originates from a young woman who had been exposed to COVID-19. CDR3 DNA: TGTGCCAGTAGTCCCCCGACTAGCGGGGGACTTTACGAGCAGTACTTC. Residues: CASSPPTSGGLYEQYF.